The 13 T cell receptor beta chains below come from one sample, sequenced in a study of T cell repertoires in cytomegalovirus infection. From the reads, TCRdb called clonotypes with MiXCR, one entry per CDR3 protein. The repertoire holds approximately 500,000 distinct CDR3 sequences, with roughly 34% as singletons. Their antigens are not known. The input for sequencing was cultured PBMCs, taken from culture after CMV antigen stimulation. These receptors all come from a human donor in good health (CMV status not recorded). Some clones in this sample may be carry-over from other donors' samples.

The chain joins TRBV19 to TRBJ2-5, with D possibly matching TRBD1 (5 bases). Germline V lookup: CDR1 LNHDA, CDR2 SQIVND (reference sequence). V lost 5 bases to trimming and J lost 2 bases, with 12 bases between them. The CDR3 consists of 14 residues. The CDR3 spells CASSGARFQETQYF. CDR3 DNA: TGTGCCAGTAGTGGGGCCAGGTTTCAAGAGACCCAGTACTTC.

The V call is TRBV6-1, the J call TRBJ1-2; possibly TRBD1 for D (5 bases). CDR3 length equals 16 residues. The V gene lost 5 bases and the J gene lost 1 base, with 17 bases spanning the gap. Germline assignment: CDR1 MNHNS and CDR2 SASEGT. The CDR3 DNA sequence: TGTGCCAGCAGTTACGACCTATCGGGGGATAACTATGGCTACACCTTC. It encodes CASSYDLSGDNYGYTF.

V usage is TRBV9 and J usage is TRBJ1-5; D gene unclear. V gave up 0 bases and J gave up 2 bases, with 6 bases separating them. The CDR3 extends over 14 amino acids. CDR1 SGDLS and CDR2 YYNGEE come from the germline V gene. CDR3 nucleotide sequence: TGTGCCAGCAGCGTAGGGTATGGCAATCAGCCCCAGCATTTT. As protein: CASSVGYGNQPQHF. The full variable domain, rest sourced from reference TRBV9 and TRBJ1-5, is DSGVTQTPKHLITATGQRVTLRCSPRSGDLSVYWYQQSLDQGLQFLIQYYNGEERAKGNILERFSAQQFPDLHSELNLSSLELGDSALYFCASSVGYGNQPQHFGDGTRLSIL.

The gene calls are TRBV19 and TRBJ2-7; tentatively, D is TRBD1 or TRBD2 (7 bases each). V was shortened by 8 bases and J by 5 bases, with 22 bases between the two germline ends. Germline V lookup: CDR1 LNHDA, CDR2 SQIVND (reference sequence). The CDR3 totals 15 residues. CDR3 loop: CASSGGVTGIDEQYV. The CDR3 nucleotides read TGTGCCAGTTCTGGGGGGGTGACAGGGATAGACGAGCAGTACGTC.

This chain joins TRBV4-1 and TRBJ1-2; 8 bases line up with TRBD1. Germline trimming cut 5 bases from V and 3 bases from J; bases unmatched to any gene: 11. The CDR3 covers 16 residues. Germline V lookup: CDR1 MGHRA, CDR2 YSYEKL. The CDR3: CASSFSLQGADYGYTF. In nucleotides, the CDR3 is TGCGCCAGCAGCTTTAGTTTGCAGGGGGCGGACTATGGCTACACCTTC.

CDR3 nucleotides: TGTGCCAGCAGCTTAGAAACTAGCGGGAGAATCTACGAGCAGTACTTC. This gives the protein CASSLETSGRIYEQYF. J is TRBJ2-7 and V is TRBV11-2, with TRBD2 matching over 11 bases. CDR3 length: 16 residues. Germline V lookup: CDR1 SGHAT, CDR2 FQNNGV. Germline trimming cut 0 bases from V and 3 bases from J; bases unmatched to any gene: 4.

This clonotype turned up a few times. The chain is built from TRBV12-3 or TRBV12-4 and TRBJ2-1; possible D gene TRBD1, 6 bases. The length of the CDR3 is 12 residues. Between the trimmed V and J ends, which lost 7 bases and 5 bases, there was a span of 9 bases. The CDR3 loop reads CASTKGDNEQFF. The CDR3 DNA sequence: TGTGCCAGCACTAAGGGGGACAATGAGCAGTTCTTC.

This clonotype was seen more than once but under ten times. This rearrangement joins TRBV6-1 to TRBJ2-7; 8 bases agree with TRBD1. The trim removed 7 bases at V and 3 bases at J, leaving 8 bases unmatched. The CDR3 extends over 14 amino acids. The germline V gene has CDR1 MNHNS and CDR2 SASEGT. CDR3 DNA sequence: TGTGCCAGCAACAGACAGGGGAGTGTCTACGAGCAGTACTTC. As protein: CASNRQGSVYEQYF.

This clonotype was observed a few times. This chain connects TRBV7-3 to TRBJ2-2; 9 positions match TRBD1. CDR1 is SGHTA, CDR2 FQGTGA, per germline. V lost 5 bases to trimming and J lost 8 bases; unmatched junction nucleotides: 15. The CDR3 loop spans 17 amino acids. The CDR3 DNA reads TGTGCCAGCAGCACAACTACAGGGGGCGCTTCTCGTGGGGAGCTGTTTTTT. The encoded protein is CASSTTTGGASRGELFF.

CDR3 amino acids: CASYFYNEQFF. The CDR3 DNA reads as TGTGCCAGCTACTTCTACAATGAGCAGTTCTTC. The genes are TRBV6-1 and TRBJ2-1; D not certain. V was trimmed by 8 bases and J by 3 bases, leaving 5 bases between them. Germline V lookup: CDR1 MNHNS, CDR2 SASEGT. The CDR3 covers 11 residues.

This clonotype was seen more than once but under ten times. The rearrangement joins TRBV24-1 to TRBJ2-3; D is ambiguous. The germline V and J ends were trimmed by 0 bases and 6 bases, with 15 bases remaining between them. Germline CDR1 reads KGHDR; CDR2 reads SFDVKD. The CDR3 has 16 residues. This chain's CDR3 is CATSDLGGDGGDTQYF. The DNA of the CDR3 is TGTGCCACCAGTGATTTGGGCGGCGACGGCGGTGATACGCAGTATTTT.

This rearrangement joins TRBV5-1 to TRBJ2-6, with a weak D call TRBD2 (6 bases). CDR1 SGHRS and CDR2 YFSETQ come from the germline V gene. V was clipped by 1 base and J by 4 bases, with 12 bases between them. The CDR3 is 16 amino acids. The CDR3 bases are TGCGCCAGCAGCTTGCAGGGAGCGGGCGGGGCCAACGTCCTGACTTTC. This translates into CASSLQGAGGANVLTF. Full variable domain (outside the CDR3, taken from reference TRBV5-1 and TRBJ2-6): KAGVTQTPRYLIKTRGQQVTLSCSPISGHRSVSWYQQTPGQGLQFLFEYFSETQRNKGNFPGRFSGRQFSNSRSEMNVSTLELGDSALYLCASSLQGAGGANVLTFGAGSRLTVL.

This sequence joins TRBV12-3 or TRBV12-4 and TRBJ2-5, with 8 bases fitting TRBD2. The CDR3 sequence is 14 residues long. V was clipped by 6 bases and J by 3 bases; unmatched bases: 6. CDR3 DNA: TGTGCCAGCAGGATTCAACTAGCGGAAGAGACCCAGTACTTC. Translating gives CASRIQLAEETQYF.